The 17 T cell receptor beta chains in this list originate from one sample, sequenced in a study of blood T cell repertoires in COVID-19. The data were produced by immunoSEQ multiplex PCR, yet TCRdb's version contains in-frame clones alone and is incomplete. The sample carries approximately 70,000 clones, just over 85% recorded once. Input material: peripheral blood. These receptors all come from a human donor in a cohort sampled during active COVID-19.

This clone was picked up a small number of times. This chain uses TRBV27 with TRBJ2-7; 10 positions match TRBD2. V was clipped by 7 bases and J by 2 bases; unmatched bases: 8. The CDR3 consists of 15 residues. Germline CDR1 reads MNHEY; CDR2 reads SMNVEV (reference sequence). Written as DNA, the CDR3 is TGTGCCAGCACTGGCTTAGCGGGGGGTACCTACGAGCAGTACTTC. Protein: CASTGLAGGTYEQYF.

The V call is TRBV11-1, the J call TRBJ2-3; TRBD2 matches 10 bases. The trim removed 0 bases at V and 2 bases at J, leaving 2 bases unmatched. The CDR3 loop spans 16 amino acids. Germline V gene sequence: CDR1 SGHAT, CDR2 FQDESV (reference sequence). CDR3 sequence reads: CASSLALAGDTDTQYF. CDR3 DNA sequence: TGTGCCAGCAGCTTAGCGCTAGCGGGGGACACAGATACGCAGTATTTT.

CDR3 bases: TGCGCCAGCAGCTTGGGGGACTTCGACGAGCAGTACTTC. Protein: CASSLGDFDEQYF. This chain joins TRBV5-1 and TRBJ2-7; possible D gene TRBD2, 6 bases. Germline assignment: CDR1 SGHRS and CDR2 YFSETQ. The V and J ends lost 0 bases and 5 bases respectively, with 9 bases between them. This CDR3 is 13 amino acids long.

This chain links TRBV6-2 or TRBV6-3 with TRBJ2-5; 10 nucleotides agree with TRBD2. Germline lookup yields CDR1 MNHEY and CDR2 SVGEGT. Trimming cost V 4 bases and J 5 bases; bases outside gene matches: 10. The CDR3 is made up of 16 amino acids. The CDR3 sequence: CASSWLSSGGRETQYF. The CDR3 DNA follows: TGTGCCAGCAGTTGGCTATCTAGCGGGGGACGGGAGACCCAGTACTTC.

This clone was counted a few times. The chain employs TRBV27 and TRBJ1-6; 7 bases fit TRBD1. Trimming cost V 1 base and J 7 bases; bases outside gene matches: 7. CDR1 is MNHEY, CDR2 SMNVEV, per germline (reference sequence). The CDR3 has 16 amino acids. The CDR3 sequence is CASSLFRDSENSPLHF. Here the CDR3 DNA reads TGTGCCAGCAGTTTATTCCGGGACAGCGAGAATTCACCCCTCCACTTT.

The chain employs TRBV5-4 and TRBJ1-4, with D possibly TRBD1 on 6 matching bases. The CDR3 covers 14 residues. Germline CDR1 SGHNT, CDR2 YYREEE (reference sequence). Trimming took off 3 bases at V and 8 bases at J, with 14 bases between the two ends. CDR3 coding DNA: TGTGCCAGCAGCTACGGACAGAGGGACGAAAAACTGTTTTTT. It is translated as CASSYGQRDEKLFF. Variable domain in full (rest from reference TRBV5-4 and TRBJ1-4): ETGVTQSPTHLIKTRGQQVTLRCSSQSGHNTVSWYQQALGQGPQFIFQYYREEENGRGNFPPRFSGLQFPNYSSELNVNALELDDSALYLCASSYGQRDEKLFFGSGTQLSVL.

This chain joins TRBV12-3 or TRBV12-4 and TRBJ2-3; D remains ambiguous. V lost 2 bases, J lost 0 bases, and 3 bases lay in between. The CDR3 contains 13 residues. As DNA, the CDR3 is TGTGCCAGCAGTTTACTTAGCACAGATACGCAGTATTTT. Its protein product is CASSLLSTDTQYF.

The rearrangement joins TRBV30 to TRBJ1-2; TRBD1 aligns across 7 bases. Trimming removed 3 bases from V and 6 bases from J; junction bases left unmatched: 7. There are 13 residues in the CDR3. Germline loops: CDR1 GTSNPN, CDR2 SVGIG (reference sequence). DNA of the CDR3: TGTGCCTGGAGCCGACAGGGAGTTGATGGCTACACCTTC. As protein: CAWSRQGVDGYTF.

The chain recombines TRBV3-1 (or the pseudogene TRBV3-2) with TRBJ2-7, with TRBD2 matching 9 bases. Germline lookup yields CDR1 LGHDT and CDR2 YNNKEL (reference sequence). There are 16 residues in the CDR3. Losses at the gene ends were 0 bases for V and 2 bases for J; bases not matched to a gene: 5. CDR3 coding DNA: TGTGCCAGCAGCCAAGATATTCTAGCGGGAACCTACGAGCAGTACTTC. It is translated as CASSQDILAGTYEQYF.

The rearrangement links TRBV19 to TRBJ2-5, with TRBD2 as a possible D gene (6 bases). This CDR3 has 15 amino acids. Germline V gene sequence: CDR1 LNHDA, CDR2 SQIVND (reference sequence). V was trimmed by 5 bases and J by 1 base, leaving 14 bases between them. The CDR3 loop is CASSAGLSFQETQYF. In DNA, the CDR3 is TGTGCCAGTAGTGCCGGACTAAGCTTCCAAGAGACCCAGTACTTC.

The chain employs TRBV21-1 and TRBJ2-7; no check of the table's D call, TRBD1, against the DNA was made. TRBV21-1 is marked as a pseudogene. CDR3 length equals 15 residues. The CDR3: CASSKGCQGKGEQYF. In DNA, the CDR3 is TGTGCCAGCAGCAAAGGTTGTCAGGGGAAGGGGGAGCAGTACTTC.

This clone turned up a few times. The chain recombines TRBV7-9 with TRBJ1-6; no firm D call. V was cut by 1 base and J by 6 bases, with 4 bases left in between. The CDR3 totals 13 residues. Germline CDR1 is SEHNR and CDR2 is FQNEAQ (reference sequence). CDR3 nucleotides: TGTGCCAGCAGCTTAGTCTCTAATTCACCCCTCCACTTT. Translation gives CASSLVSNSPLHF.

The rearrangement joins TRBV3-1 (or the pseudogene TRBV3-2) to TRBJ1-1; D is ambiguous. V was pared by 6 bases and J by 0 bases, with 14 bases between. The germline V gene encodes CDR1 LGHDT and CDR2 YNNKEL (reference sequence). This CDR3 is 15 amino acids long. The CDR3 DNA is TGTGCCAGCAGTTGGAGGCAGCCCCTGAACACTGAAGCTTTCTTT. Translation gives CASSWRQPLNTEAFF.

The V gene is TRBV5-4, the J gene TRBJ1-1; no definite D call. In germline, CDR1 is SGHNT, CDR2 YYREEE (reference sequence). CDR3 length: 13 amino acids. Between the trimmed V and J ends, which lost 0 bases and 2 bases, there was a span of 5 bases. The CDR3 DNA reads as TGTGCCAGCAGCTTGGCAGATAACACTGAAGCTTTCTTT. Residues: CASSLADNTEAFF.

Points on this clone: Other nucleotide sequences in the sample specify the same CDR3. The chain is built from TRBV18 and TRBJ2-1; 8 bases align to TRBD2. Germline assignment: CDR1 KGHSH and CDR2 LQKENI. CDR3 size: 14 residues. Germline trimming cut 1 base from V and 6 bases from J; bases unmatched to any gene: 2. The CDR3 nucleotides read TGTGCCAGCTCACCACTAGCGGGGATCAATGAGCAGTTCTTC. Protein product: CASSPLAGINEQFF.

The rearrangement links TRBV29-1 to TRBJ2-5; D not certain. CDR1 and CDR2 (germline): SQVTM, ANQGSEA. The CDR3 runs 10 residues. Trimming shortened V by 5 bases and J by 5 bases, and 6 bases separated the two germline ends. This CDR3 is CSVLRETQYF. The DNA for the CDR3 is TGCAGCGTTCTACGGGAGACCCAGTACTTC.

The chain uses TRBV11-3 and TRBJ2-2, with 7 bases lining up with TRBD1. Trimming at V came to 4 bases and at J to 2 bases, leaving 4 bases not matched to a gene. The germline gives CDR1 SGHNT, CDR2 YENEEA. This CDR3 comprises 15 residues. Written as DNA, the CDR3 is TGTGCCAGCAGCTCCCACAGGGGTAACACCGGGGAGCTGTTTTTT. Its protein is CASSSHRGNTGELFF.